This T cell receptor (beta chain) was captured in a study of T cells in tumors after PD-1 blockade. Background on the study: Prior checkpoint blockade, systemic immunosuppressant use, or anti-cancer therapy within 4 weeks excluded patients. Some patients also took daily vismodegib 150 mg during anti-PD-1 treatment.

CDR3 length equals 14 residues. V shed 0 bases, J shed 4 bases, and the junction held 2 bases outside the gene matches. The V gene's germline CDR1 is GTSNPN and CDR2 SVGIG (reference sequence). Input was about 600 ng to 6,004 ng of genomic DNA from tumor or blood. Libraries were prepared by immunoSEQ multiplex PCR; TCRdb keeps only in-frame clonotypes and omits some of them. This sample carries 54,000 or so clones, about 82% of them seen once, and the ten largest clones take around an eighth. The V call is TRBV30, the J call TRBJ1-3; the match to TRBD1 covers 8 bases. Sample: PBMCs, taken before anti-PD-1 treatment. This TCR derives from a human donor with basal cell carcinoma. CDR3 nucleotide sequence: TGTGCCTGGAGTGTTTCAGGGGGCGGAAACACCATATATTTT. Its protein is CAWSVSGGGNTIYF.